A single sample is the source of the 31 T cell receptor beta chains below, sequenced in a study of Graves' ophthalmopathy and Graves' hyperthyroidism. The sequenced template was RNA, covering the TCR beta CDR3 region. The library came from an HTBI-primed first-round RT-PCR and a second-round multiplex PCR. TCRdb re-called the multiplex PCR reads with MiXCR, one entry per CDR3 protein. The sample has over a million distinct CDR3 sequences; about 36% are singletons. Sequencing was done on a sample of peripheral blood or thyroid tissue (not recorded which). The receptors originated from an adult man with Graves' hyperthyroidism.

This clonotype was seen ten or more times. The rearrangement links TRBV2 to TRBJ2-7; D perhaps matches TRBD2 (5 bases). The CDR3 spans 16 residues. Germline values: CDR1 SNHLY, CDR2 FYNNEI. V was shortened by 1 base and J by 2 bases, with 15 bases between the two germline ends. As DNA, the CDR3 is TGTGCCAGCAGTGAAGACGGACTGAGTAAGACCTACGAGCAGTACTTC. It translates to CASSEDGLSKTYEQYF.

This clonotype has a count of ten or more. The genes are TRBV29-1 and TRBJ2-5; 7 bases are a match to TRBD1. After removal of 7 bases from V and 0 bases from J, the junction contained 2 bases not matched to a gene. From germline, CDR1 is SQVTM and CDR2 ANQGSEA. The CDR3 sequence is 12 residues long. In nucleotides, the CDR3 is TGCAGCGCAGACAGGGACCAAGAGACCCAGTACTTC. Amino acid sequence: CSADRDQETQYF.

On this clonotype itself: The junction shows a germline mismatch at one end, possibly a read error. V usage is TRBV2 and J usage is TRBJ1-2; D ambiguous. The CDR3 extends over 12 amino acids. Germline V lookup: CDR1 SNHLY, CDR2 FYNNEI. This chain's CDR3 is CASSYPKSGGAF. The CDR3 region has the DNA TGTGCCAGCAGTTACCCCAAGAGCGGCGGGGCCTTC.

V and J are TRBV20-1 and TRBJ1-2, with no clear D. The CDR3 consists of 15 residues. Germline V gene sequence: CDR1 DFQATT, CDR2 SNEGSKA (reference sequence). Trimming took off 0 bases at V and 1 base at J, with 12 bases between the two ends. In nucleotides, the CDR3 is TGCAGTGCTAGAGATCTCGGGTGGTTTAACTATGGCTACACCTTC. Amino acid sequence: CSARDLGWFNYGYTF.

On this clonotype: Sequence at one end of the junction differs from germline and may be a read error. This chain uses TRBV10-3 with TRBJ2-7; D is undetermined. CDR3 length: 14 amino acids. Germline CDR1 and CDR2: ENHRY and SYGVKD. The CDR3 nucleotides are TGTGCCAGCAGTGACGCAGGTAACGCCTACGAGCAGTACTTC. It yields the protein CASSDAGNAYEQYF.

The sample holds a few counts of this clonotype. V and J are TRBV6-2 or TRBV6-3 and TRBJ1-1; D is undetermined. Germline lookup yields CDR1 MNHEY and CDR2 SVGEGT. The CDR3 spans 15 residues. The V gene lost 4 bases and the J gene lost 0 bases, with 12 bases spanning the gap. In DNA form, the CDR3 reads TGTGCCAGCAGTTCTCCGGCACCCTTGAACACTGAAGCTTTCTTT. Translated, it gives CASSSPAPLNTEAFF.

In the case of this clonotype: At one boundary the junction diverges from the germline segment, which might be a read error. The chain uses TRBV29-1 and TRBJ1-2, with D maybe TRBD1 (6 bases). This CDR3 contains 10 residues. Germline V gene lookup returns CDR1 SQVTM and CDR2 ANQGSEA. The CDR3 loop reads CSVGKQGYAF. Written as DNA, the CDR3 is TGCAGCGTGGGAAAACAGGGCTACGCCTTC.

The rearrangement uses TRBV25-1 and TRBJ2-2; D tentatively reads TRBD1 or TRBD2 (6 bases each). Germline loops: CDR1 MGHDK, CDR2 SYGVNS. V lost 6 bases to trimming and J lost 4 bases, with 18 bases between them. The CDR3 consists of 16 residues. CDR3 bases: TGTGCCAGCAGCGTAGGGACGGGGGCCTCCACCGGGGAGCTGTTTTTT. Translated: CASSVGTGASTGELFF. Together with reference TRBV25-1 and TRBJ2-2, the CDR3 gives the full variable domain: EADIYQTPRYLVIGTGKKITLECSQTMGHDKMYWYQQDPGMELHLIHYSYGVNSTEKGDLSSESTVSRIRTEHFPLTLESARPSHTSQYLCASSVGTGASTGELFFGEGSRLTVL.

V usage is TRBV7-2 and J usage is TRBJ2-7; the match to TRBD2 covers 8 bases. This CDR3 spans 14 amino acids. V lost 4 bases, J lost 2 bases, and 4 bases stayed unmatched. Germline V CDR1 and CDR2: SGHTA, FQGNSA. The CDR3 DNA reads TGTGCCAGCAGCTATATGGGACTAGCCTACGAGCAGTACTTC. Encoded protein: CASSYMGLAYEQYF.

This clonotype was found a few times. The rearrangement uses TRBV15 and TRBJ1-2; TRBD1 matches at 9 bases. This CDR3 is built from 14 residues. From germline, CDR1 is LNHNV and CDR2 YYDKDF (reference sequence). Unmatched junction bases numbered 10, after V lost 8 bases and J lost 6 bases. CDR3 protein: CATSPGQGTDGYTF. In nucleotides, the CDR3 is TGTGCCACCTCTCCGGGACAGGGCACCGATGGCTACACCTTC.

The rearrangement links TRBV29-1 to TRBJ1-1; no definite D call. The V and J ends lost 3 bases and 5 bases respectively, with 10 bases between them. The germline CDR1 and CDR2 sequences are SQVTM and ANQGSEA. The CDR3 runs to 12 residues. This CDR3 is CSVDLGGTEAFF. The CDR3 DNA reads TGCAGCGTTGATTTGGGAGGAACTGAAGCTTTCTTT.

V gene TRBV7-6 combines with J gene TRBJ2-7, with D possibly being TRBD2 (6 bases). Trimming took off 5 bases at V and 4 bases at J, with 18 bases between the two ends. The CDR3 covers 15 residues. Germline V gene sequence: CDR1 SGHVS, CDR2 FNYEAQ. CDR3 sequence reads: CASSQYYGLQYEQYF. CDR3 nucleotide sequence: TGTGCCAGCAGCCAATACTACGGACTACAGTACGAGCAGTACTTC.

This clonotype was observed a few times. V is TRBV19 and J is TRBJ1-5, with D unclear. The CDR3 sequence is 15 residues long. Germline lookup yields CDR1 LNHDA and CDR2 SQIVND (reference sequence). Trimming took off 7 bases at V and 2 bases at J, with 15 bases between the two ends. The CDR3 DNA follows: TGTGCCAGTAAACCCCCGGGGTTGGGCAATCAGCCCCAGCATTTT. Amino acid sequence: CASKPPGLGNQPQHF. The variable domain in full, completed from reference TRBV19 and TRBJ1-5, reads DGGITQSPKYLFRKEGQNVTLSCEQNLNHDAMYWYRQDPGQGLRLIYYSQIVNDFQKGDIAEGYSVSREKKESFPLTVTSAQKNPTAFYLCASKPPGLGNQPQHFGDGTRLSIL.

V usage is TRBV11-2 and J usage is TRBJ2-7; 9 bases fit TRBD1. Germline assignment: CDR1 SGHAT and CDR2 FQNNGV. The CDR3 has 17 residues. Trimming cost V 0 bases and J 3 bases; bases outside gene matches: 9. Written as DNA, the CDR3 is TGTGCCAGCAGCTTAGACCCGGGACAGGGAATTATCTACGAGCAGTACTTC. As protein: CASSLDPGQGIIYEQYF.

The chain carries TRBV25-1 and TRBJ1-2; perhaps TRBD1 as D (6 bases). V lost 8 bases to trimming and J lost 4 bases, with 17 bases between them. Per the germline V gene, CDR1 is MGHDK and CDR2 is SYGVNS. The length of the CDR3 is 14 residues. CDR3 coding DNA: TGTGCCAGCTCACCCGGGTCGGGGGCCTATGGCTACACCTTC. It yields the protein CASSPGSGAYGYTF.

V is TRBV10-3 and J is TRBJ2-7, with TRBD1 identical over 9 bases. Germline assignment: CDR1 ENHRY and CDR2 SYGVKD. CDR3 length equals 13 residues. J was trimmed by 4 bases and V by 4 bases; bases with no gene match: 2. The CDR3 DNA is TGTGCCATCAGTGGGGACAGGGAGTACGAGCAGTACTTC. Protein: CAISGDREYEQYF.

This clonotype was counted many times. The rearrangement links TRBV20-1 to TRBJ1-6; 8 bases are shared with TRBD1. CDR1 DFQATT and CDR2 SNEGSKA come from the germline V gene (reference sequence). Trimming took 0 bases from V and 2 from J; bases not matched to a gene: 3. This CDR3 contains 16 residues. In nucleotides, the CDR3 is TGCAGTGCTAGAGATCGGACAGGGACCTATAATTCACCCCTCCACTTT. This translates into CSARDRTGTYNSPLHF.

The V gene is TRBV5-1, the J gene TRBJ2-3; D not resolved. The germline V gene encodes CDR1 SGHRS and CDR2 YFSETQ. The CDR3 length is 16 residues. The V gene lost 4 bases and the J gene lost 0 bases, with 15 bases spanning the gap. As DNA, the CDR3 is TGCGCCAGCAGCCCCATTTTCTCGGAGAGCACAGATACGCAGTATTTT. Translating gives CASSPIFSESTDTQYF.

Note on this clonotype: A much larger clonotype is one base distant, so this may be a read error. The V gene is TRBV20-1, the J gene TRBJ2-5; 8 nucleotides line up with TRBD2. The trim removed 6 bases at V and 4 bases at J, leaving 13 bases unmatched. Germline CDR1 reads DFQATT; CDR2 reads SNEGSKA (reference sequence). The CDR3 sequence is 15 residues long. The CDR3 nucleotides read TGCAGTGCCCTCCACCCCCTAGCGGGCCGAGAGACCCAGTACTTC. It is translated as CSALHPLAGRETQYF.

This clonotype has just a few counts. In DNA form, the CDR3 reads TGTGCCAGTAGACCCGGGACAGCCGTCTATGGCTACACCTTC. Its translation is CASRPGTAVYGYTF. The chain has TRBV19 and TRBJ1-2, with 7 bases matching TRBD1. V lost 6 bases, J lost 4 bases, and 8 bases stayed unmatched. The CDR3 contains 14 residues. Germline CDR1 and CDR2: LNHDA and SQIVND (reference sequence). Complete variable domain (other parts from reference TRBV19 and TRBJ1-2): DGGITQSPKYLFRKEGQNVTLSCEQNLNHDAMYWYRQDPGQGLRLIYYSQIVNDFQKGDIAEGYSVSREKKESFPLTVTSAQKNPTAFYLCASRPGTAVYGYTFGSGTRLTVV.

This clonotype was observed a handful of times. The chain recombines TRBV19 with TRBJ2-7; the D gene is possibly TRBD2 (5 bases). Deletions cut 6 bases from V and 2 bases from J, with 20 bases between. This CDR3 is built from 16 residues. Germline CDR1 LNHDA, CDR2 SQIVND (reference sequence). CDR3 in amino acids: CASSPPPGRVAYEQYF. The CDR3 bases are TGTGCCAGTAGCCCCCCTCCGGGAAGGGTAGCCTACGAGCAGTACTTC.

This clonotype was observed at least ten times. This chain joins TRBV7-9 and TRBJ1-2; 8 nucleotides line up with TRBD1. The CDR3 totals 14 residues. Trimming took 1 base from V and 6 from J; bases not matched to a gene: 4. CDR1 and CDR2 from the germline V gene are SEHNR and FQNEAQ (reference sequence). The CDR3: CASSLGAGGDGYTF. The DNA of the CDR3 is TGTGCCAGCAGCTTAGGGGCAGGGGGCGATGGCTACACCTTC. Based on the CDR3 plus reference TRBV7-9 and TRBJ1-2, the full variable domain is DTGVSQNPRHKITKRGQNVTFRCDPISEHNRLYWYRQTLGQGPEFLTYFQNEAQLEKSRLLSDRFSAERPKGSFSTLEIQRTEQGDSAMYLCASSLGAGGDGYTFGSGTRLTVV.

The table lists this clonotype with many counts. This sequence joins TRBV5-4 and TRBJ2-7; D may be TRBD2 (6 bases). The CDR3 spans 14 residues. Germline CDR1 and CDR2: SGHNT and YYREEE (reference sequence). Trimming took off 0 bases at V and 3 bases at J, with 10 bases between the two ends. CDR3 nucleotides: TGTGCCAGCAGCTTGGGGCTAGCGAACTACGAGCAGTACTTC. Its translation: CASSLGLANYEQYF.

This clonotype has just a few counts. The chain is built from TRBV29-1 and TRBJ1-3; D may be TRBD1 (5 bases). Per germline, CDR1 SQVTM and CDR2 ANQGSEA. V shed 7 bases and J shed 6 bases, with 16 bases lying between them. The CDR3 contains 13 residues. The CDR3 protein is CSAFWGSTNTIYF. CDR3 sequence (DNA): TGCAGCGCCTTCTGGGGGTCCACAAACACCATATATTTT.

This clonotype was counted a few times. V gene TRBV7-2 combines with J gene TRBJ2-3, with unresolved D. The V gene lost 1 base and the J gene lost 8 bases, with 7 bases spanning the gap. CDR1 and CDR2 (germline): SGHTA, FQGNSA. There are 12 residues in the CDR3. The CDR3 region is CASSLEPRTQYF. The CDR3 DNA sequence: TGTGCCAGCAGCTTAGAGCCGCGTACGCAGTATTTT. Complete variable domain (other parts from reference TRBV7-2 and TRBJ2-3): GAGVSQSPSNKVTEKGKDVELRCDPISGHTALYWYRQSLGQGLEFLIYFQGNSAPDKSGLPSDRFSAERTGGSVSTLTIQRTQQEDSAVYLCASSLEPRTQYFGPGTRLTVL.

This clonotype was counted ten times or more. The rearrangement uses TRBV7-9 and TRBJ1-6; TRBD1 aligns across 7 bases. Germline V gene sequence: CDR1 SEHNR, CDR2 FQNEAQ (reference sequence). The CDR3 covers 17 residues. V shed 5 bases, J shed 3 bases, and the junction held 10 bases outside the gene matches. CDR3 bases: TGTGCCAGCAGCGCGCCGACCGGGACAGACTATAATTCACCCCTCCACTTT. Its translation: CASSAPTGTDYNSPLHF.

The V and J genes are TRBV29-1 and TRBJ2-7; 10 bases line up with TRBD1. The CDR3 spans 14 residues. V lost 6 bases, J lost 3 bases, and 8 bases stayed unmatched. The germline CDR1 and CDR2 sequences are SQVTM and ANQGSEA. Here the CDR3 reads CSVARTGGGYEQYF. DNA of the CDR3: TGCAGCGTAGCCAGGACAGGGGGTGGCTACGAGCAGTACTTC.

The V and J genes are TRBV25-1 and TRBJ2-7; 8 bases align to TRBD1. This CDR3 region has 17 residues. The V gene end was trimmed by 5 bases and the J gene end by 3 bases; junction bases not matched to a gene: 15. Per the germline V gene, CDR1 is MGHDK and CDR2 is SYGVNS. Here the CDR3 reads CASSSASPRTGRYEQYF. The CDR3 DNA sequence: TGTGCCAGCAGTTCCGCCAGCCCCCGGACAGGGCGCTACGAGCAGTACTTC.

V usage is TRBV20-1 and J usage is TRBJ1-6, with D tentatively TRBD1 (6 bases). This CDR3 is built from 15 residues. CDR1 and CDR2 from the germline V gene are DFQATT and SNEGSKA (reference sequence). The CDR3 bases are TGCGGCGTCCCAGGGGACCGAATCTATAATTCACCCCTCCACTTT. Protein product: CGVPGDRIYNSPLHF.

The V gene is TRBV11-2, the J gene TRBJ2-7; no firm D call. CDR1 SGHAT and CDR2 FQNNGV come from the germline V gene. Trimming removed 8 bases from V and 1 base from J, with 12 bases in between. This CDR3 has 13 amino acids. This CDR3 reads CASSPSRSYEQYF. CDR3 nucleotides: TGTGCCAGCTCACCTTCCCGGTCCTACGAGCAGTACTTC.

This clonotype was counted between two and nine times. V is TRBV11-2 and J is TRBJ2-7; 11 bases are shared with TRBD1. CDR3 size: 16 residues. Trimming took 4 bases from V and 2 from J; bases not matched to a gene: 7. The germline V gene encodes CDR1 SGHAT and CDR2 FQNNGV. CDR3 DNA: TGTGCCAGCAGCTCCTTCCCGGACAGGGGGCCCTACGAGCAGTACTTC. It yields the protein CASSSFPDRGPYEQYF.